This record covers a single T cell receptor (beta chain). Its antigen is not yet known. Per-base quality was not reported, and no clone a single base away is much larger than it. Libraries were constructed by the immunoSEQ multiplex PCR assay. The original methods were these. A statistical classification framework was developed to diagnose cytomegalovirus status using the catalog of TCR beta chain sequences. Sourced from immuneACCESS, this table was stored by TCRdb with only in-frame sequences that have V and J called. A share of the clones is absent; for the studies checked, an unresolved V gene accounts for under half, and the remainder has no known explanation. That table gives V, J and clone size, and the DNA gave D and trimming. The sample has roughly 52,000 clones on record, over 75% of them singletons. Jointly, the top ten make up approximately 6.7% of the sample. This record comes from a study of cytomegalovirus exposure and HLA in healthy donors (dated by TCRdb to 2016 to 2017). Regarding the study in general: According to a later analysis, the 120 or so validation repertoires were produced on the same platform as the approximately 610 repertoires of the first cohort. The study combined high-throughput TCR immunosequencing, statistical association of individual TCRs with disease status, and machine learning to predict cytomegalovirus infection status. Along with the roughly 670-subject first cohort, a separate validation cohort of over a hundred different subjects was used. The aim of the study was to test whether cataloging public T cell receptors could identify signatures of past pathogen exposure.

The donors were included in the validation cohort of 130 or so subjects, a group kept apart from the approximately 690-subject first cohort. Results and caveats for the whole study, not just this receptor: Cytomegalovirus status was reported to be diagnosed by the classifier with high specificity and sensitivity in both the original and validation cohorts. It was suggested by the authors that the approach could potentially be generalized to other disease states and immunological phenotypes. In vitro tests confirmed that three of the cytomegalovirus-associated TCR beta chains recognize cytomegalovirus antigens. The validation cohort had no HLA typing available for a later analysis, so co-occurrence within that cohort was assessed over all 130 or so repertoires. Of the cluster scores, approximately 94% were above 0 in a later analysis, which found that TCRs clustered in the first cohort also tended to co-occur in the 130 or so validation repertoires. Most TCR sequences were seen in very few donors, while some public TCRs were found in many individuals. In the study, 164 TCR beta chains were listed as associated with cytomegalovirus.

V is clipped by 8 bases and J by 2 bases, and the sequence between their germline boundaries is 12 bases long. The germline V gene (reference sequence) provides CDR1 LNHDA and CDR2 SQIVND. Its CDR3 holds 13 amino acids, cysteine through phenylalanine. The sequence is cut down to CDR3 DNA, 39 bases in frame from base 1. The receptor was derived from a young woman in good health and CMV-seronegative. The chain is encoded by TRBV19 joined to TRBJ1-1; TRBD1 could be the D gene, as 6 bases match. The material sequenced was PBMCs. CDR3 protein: CASGTGINTEAFF. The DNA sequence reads TGTGCCAGTGGAACAGGGATTAACACTGAAGCTTTCTTT.